This is a list of T cell receptor beta chains from one sample in a study of shared clonotypes between healthy human individuals. TCRdb keeps only in-frame clones here, not all; method: immunoSEQ multiplex PCR. The data show fewer than 3 million clones, around 92% seen once. Sequences were obtained from naive CD4+ T cells from PBMCs. The receptors derive from a man aged 18 to 30 in good health. Some clones in this sample may be carry-over from other donors' samples. CDR3s include the opening cysteine and the closing phenylalanine or tryptophan. D genes are given only for firm matches. For some rows the clone size is stated as once, few or many, or as a class when expanded; others skip it.

D gene	clone size	V gene	CDR3 length	J gene	CDR3 protein	CDR3 DNA
TRBD2	.	TRBV4-2	17	TRBJ2-3	CASSPEPVRTSGDTQYF	TGTGCCAGCAGCCCAGAACCCGTAAGGACTAGCGGAGATACGCAGTATTTT
TRBD2	.	TRBV4-1	15	TRBJ2-1	CASSPAGGGYNEQFF	TGCGCCAGCAGCCCAGCGGGGGGGGGATACAATGAGCAGTTCTTC
.	.	TRBV10-3	13	TRBJ2-4	CAISESQKNIQYF	TGTGCCATCAGTGAGTCCCAGAAAAACATTCAGTACTTC
.	.	TRBV20-1	11	TRBJ2-1	CSAFPGGEQFF	TGCAGTGCCTTCCCCGGGGGTGAGCAGTTCTTC
.	.	TRBV7-3	15	TRBJ1-2	CASSPSVGSSYGYTF	TGTGCCAGCAGCCCCTCTGTGGGCTCAAGCTATGGCTACACCTTC
.	once	TRBV5-1	15	TRBJ2-3	CASSLAELSTDTQYF	TGCGCCAGCAGCTTGGCCGAGCTGAGCACAGATACGCAGTATTTT
TRBD1	.	TRBV6-6	14	TRBJ1-2	CASSYSTGEDGYTF	TGTGCCAGCAGTTACTCCACAGGGGAGGATGGCTACACCTTC
.	.	TRBV2	14	TRBJ1-2	CASSRERESDGYTF	TGTGCCAGCAGTAGAGAGAGGGAGTCAGATGGCTACACCTTC
TRBD1	.	TRBV7-6	14	TRBJ1-2	CASSLGQGASGYTF	TGTGCCAGCAGCTTAGGGCAGGGGGCCAGCGGCTACACCTTC
.	.	TRBV20-1	8	TRBJ1-1	CRGEGAFF	TGCAGGGGGGAGGGGGCTTTCTTT
.	.	TRBV6-6	14	TRBJ2-7	CASSLEVSKNEQYF	TGTGCCAGCAGCCTAGAAGTCTCAAAGAACGAGCAGTACTTC
TRBD1	.	TRBV5-4	16	TRBJ2-3	CASSLGVRGSTDTQYF	TGTGCCAGCAGCTTGGGTGTCAGGGGGAGCACAGATACGCAGTATTTT
TRBD2	.	TRBV14	15	TRBJ2-4	CASSEREVPLGIQYF	TGTGCCAGCAGTGAGCGGGAGGTCCCTTTGGGCATTCAGTACTTC
.	.	TRBV6-4	12	TRBJ1-2	CASSDGHYGYTF	TGTGCCAGCAGTGACGGGCACTATGGCTACACCTTC
TRBD1	.	TRBV6-5	14	TRBJ1-2	CASSTQGAGRRYTF	TGTGCCAGCAGTACACAGGGGGCTGGTAGGCGCTACACCTTC
.	.	TRBV5-1	16	TRBJ2-5	CASSLAGSLFRETQYF	TGCGCCAGCAGCTTGGCGGGAAGTTTATTTCGAGAGACCCAGTACTTC
.	.	TRBV19	14	TRBJ2-1	CASSIVAGPNEQFF	TGTGCCAGTAGTATAGTCGCGGGACCGAATGAGCAGTTCTTC
.	.	TRBV4-1	16	TRBJ2-3	CASSQWIGRGADTQYF	TGCGCCAGCAGCCAGTGGATCGGCAGGGGCGCAGATACGCAGTATTTT
TRBD1	.	TRBV19	15	TRBJ1-4	CASSWQGATNEKLFF	TGTGCCAGTAGTTGGCAGGGGGCAACTAATGAAAAACTGTTTTTT
.	.	TRBV6-5	16	TRBJ2-4	CASSSPYPAGKNIQYF	TGTGCCAGCAGTTCCCCCTACCCCGCGGGGAAAAACATTCAGTACTTC
.	.	TRBV11-1	18	TRBJ2-1	CASSFGSGGSHPYNEQFF	TGTGCCAGCAGCTTCGGTAGCGGAGGCTCCCATCCCTACAATGAGCAGTTCTTC
TRBD2	.	TRBV7-2	17	TRBJ2-3	CASSPTTSGRGSDTQYF	TGTGCCAGCAGCCCTACGACTAGCGGGAGGGGCTCAGATACGCAGTATTTT
.	.	TRBV6-6	13	TRBJ2-1	CASSYPPVGEQFF	TGTGCCAGCAGTTACCCCCCCGTAGGGGAGCAGTTCTTC
.	few	TRBV9	14	TRBJ1-2	CASSRQQHNYGYTF	TGTGCCAGCAGCCGACAGCAGCATAACTATGGCTACACCTTC
.	.	TRBV6-1	14	TRBJ1-2	CASSEEGRNYGYTF	TGTGCCAGCAGTGAAGAGGGACGGAACTATGGCTACACCTTC
TRBD1	.	TRBV6-5	15	TRBJ1-3	CASTLGQQGGNTIYF	TGTGCCAGCACCCTGGGACAGCAGGGTGGAAACACCATATATTTT
.	.	TRBV7-9	14	TRBJ1-2	CASSPAWGIYGYTF	TGTGCCAGCAGTCCTGCTTGGGGGATCTATGGCTACACCTTC
TRBD2	.	TRBV12-5	16	TRBJ2-2	CASGLTSGRGTGELFF	TGTGCTAGTGGTTTGACTAGCGGGAGGGGTACCGGGGAGCTGTTTTTT